This TCR beta chain was recovered during a study of control samples from healthy donors and cancer patients. The CDR3 has 11 amino acids. Here immunoSEQ multiplex PCR was the method, and the copy in TCRdb shows in-frame clones only, minus some. This sample yields about 40,000 clones, of which around 87% are seen a single time; about 10% belongs to the top ten. The sequence was obtained from a woman aged 55-70 years with lung cancer. The sequenced sample consisted of PBMCs. The genes are TRBV21-1 and TRBJ1-1. TRBV21-1 is designated a pseudogene. This CDR3 reads CASSNGEEEIF. The CDR3 DNA reads as TGTGCCAGCAGCAACGGGGAGGAAGAGATCTTT.